These 20 T cell receptor beta chains were sequenced from one sample in a study of CD8+ T cells in alopecia areata. Sample treatment: oral pan-JAK inhibitor, 5-10 mg twice daily. Isolated RNA was reverse transcribed into cDNA used as the sequencing template. Sequencing used immunoSEQ multiplex PCR; TCRdb keeps in-frame clones, though not all of them. The table lists over 150,000 clones, about 60% of them singletons. Sample: CD4+ T cells sorted from blood, taken at week 4, from a patient treated with tofacitinib. The source of these receptors is a human donor with alopecia areata.

The rearrangement links TRBV30 to TRBJ2-7; weak D call: TRBD1 (6 bases). The CDR3 extends over 17 amino acids. V was clipped by 3 bases and J by 2 bases, with 23 bases between them. In germline, CDR1 is GTSNPN, CDR2 SVGIG (reference sequence). The CDR3 is CAWSFRDKVSETYEQYF. The CDR3 DNA is TGTGCCTGGAGCTTCCGGGACAAGGTTTCGGAGACCTACGAGCAGTACTTC.

This clone turned up a few times. The chain employs TRBV7-2 and TRBJ2-4, with D uncertain. The germline V and J ends were trimmed by 2 bases and 5 bases, with 4 bases remaining between them. The CDR3 runs 12 residues. Germline lookup yields CDR1 SGHTA and CDR2 FQGNSA. The CDR3 reads CASSLRQNIQYF. As DNA, the CDR3 is TGTGCCAGCAGCTTACGCCAAAACATTCAGTACTTC.

The count of this clone is one. The chain joins TRBV7-8 to TRBJ2-6; unclear D gene. Germline CDR1 SGHVS, CDR2 FQNEAQ. With 5 bases removed from V and 0 bases from J, the gap between germline ends came to 14 bases. This CDR3 has 17 residues. Here the CDR3 reads CASSIPDGSSGANVLTF. The CDR3 coding sequence is TGTGCCAGCAGCATTCCGGACGGTAGCTCTGGGGCCAACGTCCTGACTTTC. Based on the CDR3 plus reference TRBV7-8 and TRBJ2-6, the full variable domain is GAGVSQSPRYKVAKRGQDVALRCDPISGHVSLFWYQQALGQGPEFLTYFQNEAQLDKSGLPSDRFFAERPEGSVSTLKIQRTQQEDSAVYLCASSIPDGSSGANVLTFGAGSRLTVL.

The chain joins TRBV5-6 to TRBJ2-3; D unclear. This CDR3 is 16 amino acids long. The germline V gene has CDR1 SGHDT and CDR2 YYEEEE. Trimming left V 0 bases short and J 4 bases short, with 15 bases between. The DNA for the CDR3 is TGTGCCAGCAGCTTGGGGGCAGGCCTAGGAGCAGATACGCAGTATTTT. It yields the protein CASSLGAGLGADTQYF. Looking up the rest from reference TRBV5-6 and TRBJ2-3 gives the full variable domain: DAGVTQSPTHLIKTRGQQVTLRCSPKSGHDTVSWYQQALGQGPQFIFQYYEEEERQRGNFPDRFSGHQFPNYSSELNVNALLLGDSALYLCASSLGAGLGADTQYFGPGTRLTVL.

A single count supports this clone. The chain joins TRBV30 to TRBJ2-7; TRBD1 matches 7 bases. V lost 5 bases, J lost 1 base, and 8 bases stayed unmatched. The CDR3 consists of 14 residues. CDR1 is GTSNPN, CDR2 SVGIG, per germline (reference sequence). The CDR3 nucleotides read TGTGCCTGGGGCCGACAGGGATTTTCCTACGAGCAGTACTTC. Protein sequence: CAWGRQGFSYEQYF.

V is TRBV11-2 and J is TRBJ2-3; the match to TRBD2 covers 7 bases. Germline CDR1 is SGHAT and CDR2 is FQNNGV. This CDR3 has 15 residues. Trimming cost V 5 bases and J 3 bases; bases outside gene matches: 8. CDR3 in DNA: TGTGCCAGCAGCCCCATCGGGGAGGGAACAGATACGCAGTATTTT. It codes for CASSPIGEGTDTQYF.

This clone came up a few times. V gene TRBV4-1 combines with J gene TRBJ2-7; D tentatively fits TRBD1 or TRBD2 (6 bases each). Germline lookup yields CDR1 MGHRA and CDR2 YSYEKL. V lost 5 bases and J 6 bases, leaving 17 bases between the germline ends. The CDR3 extends over 14 amino acids. This chain's CDR3 is CASSRDGGGGEQYF. The CDR3 DNA sequence: TGCGCCAGCAGCAGGGACGGGGGCGGCGGCGAGCAGTACTTC.

The J gene is TRBJ2-2, the V gene TRBV23-1; 9 bases map to TRBD2. TRBV23-1 is known as an ORF, though its function is uncertain. The CDR3 covers 17 residues. The junction had 13 bases not matched to a gene; V was cut back by 7 bases and J by 4 bases. CDR3 protein: CASILPVSGSTTGELFF. As DNA, the CDR3 is TGCGCCAGCATTCTCCCTGTTAGCGGGAGCACCACCGGGGAGCTGTTTTTT.

This clone has just a few counts. The identical CDR3 is also encoded by other nucleotide sequences in the sample. The chain uses TRBV4-1 and TRBJ2-7, with no clear D. Germline values: CDR1 MGHRA, CDR2 YSYEKL. CDR3 length: 11 amino acids. With 0 bases removed from V and 3 bases from J, the gap between germline ends came to 0 bases. The DNA of the CDR3 is TGCGCCAGCAGCCAAGACTACGAGCAGTACTTC. Translating gives CASSQDYEQYF.

The chain uses TRBV5-1 and TRBJ2-7; 7 bases agree with TRBD1. Germline CDR1 and CDR2: SGHRS and YFSETQ. V shed 4 bases, J shed 6 bases, and the junction held 7 bases outside the gene matches. CDR3 size: 13 residues. CDR3 sequence reads: CASSVQGSGEQYF. DNA of the CDR3: TGCGCCAGCAGCGTACAGGGGTCCGGCGAGCAGTACTTC.

The V and J genes are TRBV2 and TRBJ2-5; D gene ambiguous. Germline V gene sequence: CDR1 SNHLY, CDR2 FYNNEI. The V and J ends lost 6 bases and 2 bases respectively, with 7 bases between them. The CDR3 runs 12 residues. CDR3 nucleotides: TGTGCCAGCAGCCAATGGCAAGAGACCCAGTACTTC. Translation gives CASSQWQETQYF.

This chain joins TRBV5-1 and TRBJ2-2; D not certain. Germline CDR1 is SGHRS and CDR2 is YFSETQ. Trimming left V 0 bases short and J 6 bases short, with 9 bases between. The length of the CDR3 is 14 residues. DNA for the CDR3: TGCGCCAGCAGCTTGGATCTCGGGTCCGGGGAGCTGTTTTTT. Protein: CASSLDLGSGELFF.

The rearrangement joins TRBV4-1 to TRBJ1-4, with D maybe TRBD1 (5 bases). Trimming left V 1 base short and J 10 bases short, with 13 bases between. In germline, CDR1 is MGHRA, CDR2 YSYEKL. This CDR3 has 14 amino acids. CDR3 bases: TGCGCCAGCAGCCAAGGACGGGGGTGGGGAAAACTGTTTTTT. This gives the protein CASSQGRGWGKLFF.

This clone was counted between two and nine times. The chain employs TRBV30 and TRBJ1-2; no firm D call. The CDR3 loop spans 17 amino acids. CDR1 is GTSNPN, CDR2 SVGIG, per germline (reference sequence). Trimming took off 0 bases at V and 0 bases at J, with 17 bases between the two ends. CDR3 sequence: CAWSVITARATNYGYTF. CDR3 bases: TGTGCCTGGAGTGTAATCACGGCCCGGGCCACTAACTATGGCTACACCTTC.

The chain links TRBV6-6 to TRBJ1-2; D is ambiguous. Deletions cut 2 bases from V and 2 bases from J, with 9 bases between. The CDR3 covers 14 residues. Germline V CDR1 and CDR2: MNHNY, SVGAGI (reference sequence). The CDR3 sequence: CASSYRQANYGYTF. In DNA form, the CDR3 reads TGTGCCAGCAGTTACCGGCAGGCGAACTATGGCTACACCTTC.

This chain connects TRBV5-6 to TRBJ2-4, with D perhaps TRBD2 (6 bases). This CDR3 is 16 amino acids long. Germline-derived CDR1 and CDR2 are SGHDT and YYEEEE. The ends were cut back, 2 bases at V and 7 bases at J, with 19 bases in the middle. The CDR3 spells CASSFSLSTSRNIQYF. CDR3 sequence (DNA): TGTGCCAGCAGCTTCTCTCTATCTACTAGCCGGAACATTCAGTACTTC.

This clone has only a few counts. V is TRBV5-1 and J is TRBJ2-3; 7 positions match TRBD1. This CDR3 comprises 15 residues. The germline V gene encodes CDR1 SGHRS and CDR2 YFSETQ. With 0 bases clipped from V and 5 bases from J, the junction kept 6 bases outside the gene matches. The CDR3 DNA sequence: TGCGCCAGCAGCTTGGAGGACAGGACCATAGATACGCAGTATTTT. Amino acids: CASSLEDRTIDTQYF. The full variable domain, its missing parts supplied by reference TRBV5-1 and TRBJ2-3, is KAGVTQTPRYLIKTRGQQVTLSCSPISGHRSVSWYQQTPGQGLQFLFEYFSETQRNKGNFPGRFSGRQFSNSRSEMNVSTLELGDSALYLCASSLEDRTIDTQYFGPGTRLTVL.

In this sample, this clone turned up a few times. The V call is TRBV27, the J call TRBJ2-7; 16 bases agree with TRBD2. V dropped 0 bases and J dropped 2; count of bases not matched to a gene: 7. The CDR3 contains 19 residues. The germline CDR1 and CDR2 sequences are MNHEY and SMNVEV (reference sequence). CDR3 loop: CASSLSGLAGGARAYEQYF. CDR3 nucleotides: TGTGCCAGCAGTTTATCGGGACTAGCGGGAGGGGCTAGGGCCTACGAGCAGTACTTC.

The rearrangement joins TRBV29-1 to TRBJ2-1; 7 bases align to TRBD1. This CDR3 region has 11 residues. Trimming at V came to 6 bases and at J to 10 bases, leaving 6 bases not matched to a gene. Germline V lookup: CDR1 SQVTM, CDR2 ANQGSEA. The CDR3 bases are TGCAGCGTGAGGGTCAGGGGGGAGCAGTTCTTC. Translation: CSVRVRGEQFF.

The chain carries TRBV29-1 and TRBJ2-7, with TRBD2 identical over 9 bases. V was clipped by 6 bases and J by 0 bases; unmatched bases: 6. The CDR3 is made up of 14 amino acids. The V gene's germline CDR1 is SQVTM and CDR2 ANQGSEA. The chain's CDR3 is CSVVTSGLSYEQYF. The DNA of the CDR3 is TGCAGCGTAGTGACTAGCGGCCTCTCCTACGAGCAGTACTTC.